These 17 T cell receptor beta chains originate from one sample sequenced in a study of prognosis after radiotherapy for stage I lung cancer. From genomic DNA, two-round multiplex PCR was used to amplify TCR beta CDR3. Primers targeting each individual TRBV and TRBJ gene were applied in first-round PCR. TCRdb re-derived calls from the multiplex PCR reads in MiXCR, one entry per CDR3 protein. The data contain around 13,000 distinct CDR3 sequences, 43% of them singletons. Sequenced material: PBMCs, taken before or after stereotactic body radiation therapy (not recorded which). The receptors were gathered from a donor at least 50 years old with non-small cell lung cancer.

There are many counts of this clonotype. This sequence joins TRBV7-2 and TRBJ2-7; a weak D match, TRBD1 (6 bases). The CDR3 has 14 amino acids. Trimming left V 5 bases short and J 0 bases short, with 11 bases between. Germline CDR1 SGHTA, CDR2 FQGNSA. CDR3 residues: CASSTDSFSYEQYF. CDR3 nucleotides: TGTGCCAGCAGCACGGACAGTTTCTCCTACGAGCAGTACTTC.

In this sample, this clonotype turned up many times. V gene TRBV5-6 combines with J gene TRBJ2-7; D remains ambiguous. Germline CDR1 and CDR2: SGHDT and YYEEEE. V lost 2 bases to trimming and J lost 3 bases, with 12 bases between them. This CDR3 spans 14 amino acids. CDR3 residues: CASSFWVRIYEQYF. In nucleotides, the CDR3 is TGTGCCAGCAGCTTCTGGGTCAGGATCTACGAGCAGTACTTC.

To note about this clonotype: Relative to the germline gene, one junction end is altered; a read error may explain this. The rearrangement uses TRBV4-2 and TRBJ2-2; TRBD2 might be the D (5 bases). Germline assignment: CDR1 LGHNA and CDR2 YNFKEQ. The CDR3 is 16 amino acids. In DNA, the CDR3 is TGTGCCAACAGCCAAGAGGGAACGGTCAACACCGGGGAGCTGTTTTTT. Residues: CANSQEGTVNTGELFF.

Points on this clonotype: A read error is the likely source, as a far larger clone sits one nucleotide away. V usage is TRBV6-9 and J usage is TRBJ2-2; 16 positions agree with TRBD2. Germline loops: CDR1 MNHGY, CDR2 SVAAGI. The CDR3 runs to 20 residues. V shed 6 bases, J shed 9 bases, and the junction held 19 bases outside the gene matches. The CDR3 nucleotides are TGTGCCAGCAGCAACGCCGGGACTAGCGGGGGGGCCGCTTGGGCCAGGGAGCTGTTTTTT. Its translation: CASSNAGTSGGAAWARELFF.

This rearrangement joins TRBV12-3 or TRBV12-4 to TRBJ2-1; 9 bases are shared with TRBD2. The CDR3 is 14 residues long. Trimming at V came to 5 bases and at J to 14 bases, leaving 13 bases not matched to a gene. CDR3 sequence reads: CASSLSQTSGAKFF. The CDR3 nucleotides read TGTGCCAGCAGTCTCTCCCAGACTAGCGGAGCGAAGTTCTTC.

The CDR3, as DNA: TGTGCCACCAGTGATTCGACAAGTTTGGGGCGCTATGGCTACACCTTC. As protein: CATSDSTSLGRYGYTF. The V and J genes are TRBV24-1 and TRBJ1-2; perhaps TRBD1 as D (5 bases). The CDR3 consists of 16 residues. Deletions cut 2 bases from V and 4 bases from J, with 16 bases between. The germline gives CDR1 KGHDR, CDR2 SFDVKD.

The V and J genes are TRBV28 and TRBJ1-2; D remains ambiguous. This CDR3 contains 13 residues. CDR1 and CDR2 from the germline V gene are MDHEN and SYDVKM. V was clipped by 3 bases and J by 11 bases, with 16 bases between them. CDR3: CASSLGHSYEYTF. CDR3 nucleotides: TGTGCCAGCAGTTTGGGTCACTCCTATGAATACACCTTC.

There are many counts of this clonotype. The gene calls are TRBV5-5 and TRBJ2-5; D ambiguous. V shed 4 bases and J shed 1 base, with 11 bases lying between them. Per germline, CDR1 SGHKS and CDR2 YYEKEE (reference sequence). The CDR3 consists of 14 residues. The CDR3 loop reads CASSPAGIQETQYF. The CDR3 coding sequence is TGTGCCAGCAGCCCTGCTGGGATCCAAGAGACCCAGTACTTC. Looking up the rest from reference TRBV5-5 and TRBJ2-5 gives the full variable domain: DAGVTQSPTHLIKTRGQQVTLRCSPISGHKSVSWYQQVLGQGPQFIFQYYEKEERGRGNFPDRFSARQFPNYSSELNVNALLLGDSALYLCASSPAGIQETQYFGPGTRLLVL.

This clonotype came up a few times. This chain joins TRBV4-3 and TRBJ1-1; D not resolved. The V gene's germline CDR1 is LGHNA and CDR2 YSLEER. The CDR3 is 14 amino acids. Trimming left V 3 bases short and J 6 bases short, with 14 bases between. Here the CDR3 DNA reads TGCGCCAGCAGCCAGGACCCCAGTGTCCCTGAAGCTTTCTTT. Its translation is CASSQDPSVPEAFF.

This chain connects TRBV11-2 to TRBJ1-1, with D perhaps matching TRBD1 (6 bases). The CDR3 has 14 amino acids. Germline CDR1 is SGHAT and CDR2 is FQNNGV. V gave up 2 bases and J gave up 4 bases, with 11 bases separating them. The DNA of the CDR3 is TGTGCCAGCAGCTTAACAGGGAGTCGCACTGAAGCTTTCTTT. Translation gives CASSLTGSRTEAFF.

The CDR3 protein is CASSPLAGAFEQYF. Written as DNA, the CDR3 is TGTGCCAGCAGTCCCTTGGCCGGGGCCTTCGAGCAGTACTTC. This rearrangement joins TRBV27 to TRBJ2-7; possibly TRBD1 or TRBD2 for D (5 bases each). Germline V gives CDR1 MNHEY, CDR2 SMNVEV (reference sequence). CDR3 size: 14 residues. V was pared by 5 bases and J by 6 bases, with 17 bases between.

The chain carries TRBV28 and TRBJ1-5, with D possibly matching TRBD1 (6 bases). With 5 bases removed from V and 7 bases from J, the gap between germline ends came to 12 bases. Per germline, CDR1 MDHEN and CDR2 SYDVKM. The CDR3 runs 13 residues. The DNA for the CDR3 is TGTGCCAGCAGTAAGGACAGTCGACAGCCCCAGCATTTT. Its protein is CASSKDSRQPQHF.

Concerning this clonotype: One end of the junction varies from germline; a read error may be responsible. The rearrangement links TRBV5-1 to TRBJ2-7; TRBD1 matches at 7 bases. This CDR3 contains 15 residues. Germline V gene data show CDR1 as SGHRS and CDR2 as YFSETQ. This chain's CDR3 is CASTKAQRTGAEQYF. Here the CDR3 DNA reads TGCGCAAGCACCAAGGCCCAGCGGACAGGAGCCGAGCAGTACTTC.

This CDR3 is CSARDVGGTSGDEQYF. In DNA, the CDR3 is TGCAGTGCTAGAGATGTGGGGGGGACTAGCGGGGACGAGCAGTACTTC. The chain links TRBV20-1 to TRBJ2-7; 13 nucleotides agree with TRBD2. Trimming at V came to 0 bases and at J to 5 bases, leaving 7 bases not matched to a gene. Germline CDR1 DFQATT, CDR2 SNEGSKA (reference sequence). The CDR3 has 16 residues.

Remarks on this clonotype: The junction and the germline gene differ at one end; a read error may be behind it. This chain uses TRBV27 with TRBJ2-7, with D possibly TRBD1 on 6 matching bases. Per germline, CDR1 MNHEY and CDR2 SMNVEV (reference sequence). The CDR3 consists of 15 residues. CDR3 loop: CASSWGHGSGYDQYF. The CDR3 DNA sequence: TGTGCCAGCAGTTGGGGACATGGGTCTGGCTACGATCAGTACTTC.

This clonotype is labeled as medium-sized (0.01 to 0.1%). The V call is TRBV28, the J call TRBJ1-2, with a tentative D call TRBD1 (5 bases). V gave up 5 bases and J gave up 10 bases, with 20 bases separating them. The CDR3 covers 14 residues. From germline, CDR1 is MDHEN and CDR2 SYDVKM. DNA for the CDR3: TGTGCCAGCAGTACCCCCGAGGGCAGGGAAGACTACACCTTC. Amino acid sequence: CASSTPEGREDYTF.

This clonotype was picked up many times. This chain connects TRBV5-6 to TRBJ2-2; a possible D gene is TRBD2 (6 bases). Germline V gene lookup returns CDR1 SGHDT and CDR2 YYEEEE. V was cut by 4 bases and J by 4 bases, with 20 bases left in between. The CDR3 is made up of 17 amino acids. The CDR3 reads CASSARIGTYFTGELFF. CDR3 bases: TGTGCCAGCAGCGCGCGCATCGGGACTTATTTCACCGGGGAGCTGTTTTTT.